This TCR beta chain was recovered during a study of post-analysis software for immune sequencing data. Study information: Relapsing-remitting, secondary progressive and progressive-relapsing forms of multiple sclerosis all featured among disease courses.

This CDR3 comprises 15 residues. Germline V gene sequence: CDR1 MDHEN, CDR2 SYDVKM. V was clipped by 5 bases and J by 5 bases, with 18 bases between them. On this clonotype itself: Antigen specificity is unknown.

TCR beta cDNA libraries had unique molecular identifiers. With about 0.95 to 10 million T cells as the source, approximately 450,000 cDNA molecules resulted. TCRdb analysed the PCR reads with MiXCR anew, one entry per CDR3 protein. Altogether hundreds of thousands of distinct CDR3 sequences are present, about 60% being singletons, with the ten largest covering about 10%. Notes on the study in general: When patients were compared with controls, five TRBV segments were more frequent, TRBV5-6, TRBV5-1 and TRBV20-1 among them.

This rearrangement joins TRBV28 to TRBJ1-1; D is undetermined. The clonotype was recovered from a girl between 2 and 10 years old with multiple sclerosis. The source material was blood. The CDR3 loop is CASSLTGEGNTEAFF. The DNA of the CDR3 is TGTGCCAGCAGTCTTACCGGGGAAGGGAATACTGAAGCTTTCTTT.